This T cell receptor beta chain was sequenced in a study of a mutant IDH1 vaccine in newly diagnosed glioma. About the study: Treated patients, averaging roughly 40 years, were around 62% male and approximately 38% female.

TCRdb's table, derived via immunoSEQ multiplex PCR, lists solely in-frame clones and lacks some. The sample holds 55,000 to 70,000 clones, 70% to 90% seen once. Time point described: baseline, week 1 (first vaccination visit). Treatment meaning: pre-vaccination baseline after standard-of-care therapy. V shed 2 bases and J shed 0 bases, with 14 bases lying between them. This CDR3 spans 17 amino acids. CDR1 GTSNPN and CDR2 SVGIG come from the germline V gene (reference sequence). This chain connects TRBV30 to TRBJ1-6; possible D gene TRBD1, 5 bases. This specimen consisted of PBMCs, obtained from a glioma patient treated with radiotherapy, temozolomide or both. The receptor was derived from a man aged 30 to 45 with glioma. The CDR3: CAWSQSRGSSYNSPLHF. DNA for the CDR3: TGTGCCTGGAGTCAAAGTCGGGGGAGCTCCTATAATTCACCCCTCCACTTT. Together with reference TRBV30 and TRBJ1-6, the CDR3 gives the full variable domain: SQTIHQWPATLVQPVGSPLSLECTVEGTSNPNLYWYRQAAGRGLQLLFYSVGIGQISSEVPQNLSASRPQDRQFILSSKKLLLSDSGFYLCAWSQSRGSSYNSPLHFGNGTRLTVT.